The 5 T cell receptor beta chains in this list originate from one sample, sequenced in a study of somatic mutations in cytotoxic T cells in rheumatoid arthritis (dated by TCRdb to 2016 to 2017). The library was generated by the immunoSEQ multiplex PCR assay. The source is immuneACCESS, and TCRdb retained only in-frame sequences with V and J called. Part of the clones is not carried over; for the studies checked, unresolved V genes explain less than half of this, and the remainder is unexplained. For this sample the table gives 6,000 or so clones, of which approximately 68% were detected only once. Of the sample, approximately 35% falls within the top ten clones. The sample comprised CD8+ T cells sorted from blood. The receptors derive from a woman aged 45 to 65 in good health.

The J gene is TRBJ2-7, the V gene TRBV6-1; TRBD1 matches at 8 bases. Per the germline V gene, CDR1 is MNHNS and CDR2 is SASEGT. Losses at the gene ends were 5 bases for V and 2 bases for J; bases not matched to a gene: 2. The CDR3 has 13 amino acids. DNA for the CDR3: TGTGCCAGCAGTTGGACAGGGACCTACGAGCAGTACTTC. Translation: CASSWTGTYEQYF.

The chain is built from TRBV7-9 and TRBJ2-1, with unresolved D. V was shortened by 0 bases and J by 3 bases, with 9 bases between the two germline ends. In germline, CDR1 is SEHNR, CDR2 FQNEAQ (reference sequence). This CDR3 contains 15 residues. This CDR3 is CASSLAQSYYNEQFF. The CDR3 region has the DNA TGTGCCAGCAGCTTAGCCCAGTCGTACTACAATGAGCAGTTCTTC. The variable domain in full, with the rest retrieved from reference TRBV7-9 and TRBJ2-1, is DTGVSQNPRHKITKRGQNVTFRCDPISEHNRLYWYRQTLGQGPEFLTYFQNEAQLEKSRLLSDRFSAERPKGSFSTLEIQRTEQGDSAMYLCASSLAQSYYNEQFFGPGTRLTVL.

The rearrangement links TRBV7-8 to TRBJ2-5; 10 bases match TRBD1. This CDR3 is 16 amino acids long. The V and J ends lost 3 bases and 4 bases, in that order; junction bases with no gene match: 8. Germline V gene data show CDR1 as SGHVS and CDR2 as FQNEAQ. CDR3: CASSFVTGGGRETQYF. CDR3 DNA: TGTGCCAGCAGCTTCGTGACAGGGGGCGGAAGAGAGACCCAGTACTTC.

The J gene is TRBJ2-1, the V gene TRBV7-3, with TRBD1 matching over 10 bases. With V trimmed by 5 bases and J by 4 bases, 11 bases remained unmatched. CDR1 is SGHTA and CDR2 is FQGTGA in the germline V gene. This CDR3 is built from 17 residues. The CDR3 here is CASSTPSGTGDYNEQFF. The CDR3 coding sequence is TGTGCCAGCAGCACCCCCTCCGGGACAGGGGATTACAATGAGCAGTTCTTC.

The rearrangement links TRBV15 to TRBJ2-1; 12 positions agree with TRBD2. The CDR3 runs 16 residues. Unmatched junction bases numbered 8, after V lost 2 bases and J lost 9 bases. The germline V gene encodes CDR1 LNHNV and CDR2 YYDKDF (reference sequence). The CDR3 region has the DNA TGTGCCACCAGCAGACTACTAGCGGGGGGAGGAGGTGAGCAGTTCTTC. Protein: CATSRLLAGGGGEQFF.